The 18 T cell receptor beta chains in this list originate from one sample, sequenced in a study of T-cell memory formation after mild COVID-19. A single record per CDR3 protein comes from TCRdb applying MiXCR to the 5' RACE reads. The sample holds more than 55,000 distinct CDR3 sequences; 8% to 10% are singletons and the top ten take more than 1%. Specimen: PBMCs or a T cell subset sorted from them (not recorded which). The receptors here all came from a man aged 18 to 30 who had mild COVID-19 (a few samples of this study predate the infection). Cell type and time point are not known.

The J gene is TRBJ2-3, the V gene TRBV14, with D possibly being TRBD2 (5 bases). The CDR3 extends over 15 amino acids. Germline V gives CDR1 SGHDN, CDR2 FVKESK. The V and J ends lost 0 bases and 0 bases respectively, with 7 bases between them. CDR3 loop: CASSQERGSTDTQYF. In DNA form, the CDR3 reads TGTGCCAGCAGCCAAGAACGGGGAAGCACAGATACGCAGTATTTT.

Notes on this clonotype: Germline is not matched at one junction end, which may reflect a read error. The chain links TRBV12-3 or TRBV12-4 to TRBJ1-2; 7 bases line up with TRBD1. The CDR3 is 13 amino acids. The CDR3 sequence is CASILQGSYGYTF. DNA of the CDR3: TGTGCCAGCATTTTACAGGGGAGCTATGGCTACACCTTC.

The rearrangement joins TRBV2 to TRBJ1-1, with D perhaps matching TRBD1 (6 bases). V was shortened by 7 bases and J by 10 bases, with 16 bases between the two germline ends. This CDR3 is built from 12 residues. Germline assignment: CDR1 SNHLY and CDR2 FYNNEI. Here the CDR3 DNA reads TGTGCCAGCACCTCCGACCCGGGGGCAGCTTTCTTT. Translation gives CASTSDPGAAFF.

The chain combines TRBV28 with TRBJ1-6; weak D call: TRBD1 (5 bases). V was clipped by 6 bases and J by 7 bases, with 10 bases between them. The germline gives CDR1 MDHEN, CDR2 SYDVKM. CDR3 length equals 13 residues. CDR3 sequence: CASSARGNSPLHF. In DNA, the CDR3 is TGTGCCAGCAGCGCTCGGGGGAATTCACCCCTCCACTTT. The full variable domain, rest sourced from reference TRBV28 and TRBJ1-6, is DVKVTQSSRYLVKRTGEKVFLECVQDMDHENMFWYRQDPGLGLRLIYFSYDVKMKEKGDIPEGYSVSREKKERFSLILESASTNQTSMYLCASSARGNSPLHFGNGTRLTVT.

This clonotype was seen a few times. The chain couples TRBV7-2 to TRBJ2-3; D possibly corresponds to TRBD2 (6 bases). CDR3 length: 16 residues. Trimming stripped 1 base from V and 2 bases from J, with 13 bases between. Germline V gene lookup returns CDR1 SGHTA and CDR2 FQGNSA. The CDR3 nucleotides read TGTGCCAGCAGCTTAGTCTCTAGCGTCTTCACAGATACGCAGTATTTT. This sequence encodes CASSLVSSVFTDTQYF.

This clonotype appeared a few times. This rearrangement joins TRBV3-1 to TRBJ2-1; either TRBD1 or TRBD2 may supply D (5 bases each). Germline V gene sequence: CDR1 LGHDT, CDR2 YNNKEL (reference sequence). Trimming took off 0 bases at V and 8 bases at J, with 11 bases between the two ends. The CDR3 extends over 14 amino acids. CDR3 amino acids: CASSQDPGTHEQFF. The CDR3 DNA sequence: TGTGCCAGCAGCCAAGATCCCGGGACCCATGAGCAGTTCTTC.

This chain uses TRBV6-5 with TRBJ1-1; D is undetermined. Trimming left V 10 bases short and J 1 base short, with 19 bases between. Germline V gene data show CDR1 as MNHEY and CDR2 as SVGAGI. This CDR3 region has 15 residues. CDR3 sequence reads: CAIYASGAGNTEAFF. The DNA of the CDR3 is TGTGCCATCTACGCTTCAGGAGCCGGGAACACTGAAGCTTTCTTT.

A few counts support this clonotype. The chain links TRBV6-5 to TRBJ1-5, with TRBD1 as a possible D gene (5 bases). Germline assignment: CDR1 MNHEY and CDR2 SVGAGI. This CDR3 contains 14 residues. V was pared by 6 bases and J by 11 bases, with 20 bases between. The CDR3, as DNA: TGTGCCAGCAGGTCGGGACCAACCAGCAGGGCCCAGCATTTT. Residues: CASRSGPTSRAQHF.

This clonotype was recorded many times. This sequence joins TRBV20-1 and TRBJ2-3; 11 nucleotides line up with TRBD2. The junction had 6 bases not matched to a gene; V was cut back by 3 bases and J by 1 base. This CDR3 spans 16 amino acids. Looked up from germline, CDR1 is DFQATT and CDR2 is SNEGSKA (reference sequence). For the CDR3, the DNA is TGCAGTGCTAGCGGTCTAGCGGGGGGCCGCACAGATACGCAGTATTTT. Its protein product is CSASGLAGGRTDTQYF.

This clonotype was seen a few times. V is TRBV6-1 and J is TRBJ2-7; D is unclear. CDR1 is MNHNS, CDR2 SASEGT, per germline. V was clipped by 4 bases and J by 1 base, with 8 bases between them. The CDR3 spans 13 residues. The CDR3 nucleotides are TGTGCCAGCAGTGGGCGGAGTTCCTACGAGCAGTACGTC. Translation: CASSGRSSYEQYV.

The chain uses TRBV29-1 and TRBJ2-1, with D perhaps TRBD1 (6 bases). This CDR3 comprises 13 residues. CDR1 SQVTM and CDR2 ANQGSEA come from the germline V gene. Trimming removed 6 bases at V and 10 bases at J, with 19 bases between. The CDR3 DNA follows: TGCAGCGTGACAGGAGGTTCGCGTGGGGAGCAGTTCTTC. Amino acids: CSVTGGSRGEQFF.

This clonotype was seen only a few times. The V gene is TRBV7-9, the J gene TRBJ1-4; possibly TRBD1 for D (6 bases). This CDR3 is built from 14 residues. Germline V CDR1 and CDR2: SEHNR, FQNEAQ (reference sequence). Trimming took 4 bases from V and 3 from J, leaving 9 bases between them. The CDR3 coding sequence is TGTGCCAGCAGCTCCAGGGGACCTAATGAAAAACTGTTTTTT. Translating gives CASSSRGPNEKLFF.

The genes are TRBV4-1 and TRBJ1-2; D is possibly TRBD1 (5 bases). The length of the CDR3 is 16 residues. Germline lookup yields CDR1 MGHRA and CDR2 YSYEKL. Trimming took 4 bases from V and 1 from J, leaving 16 bases between them. The CDR3 reads CASSPSEGNINYGYTF. The DNA for the CDR3 is TGCGCCAGCAGCCCTTCGGAGGGGAATATTAACTATGGCTACACCTTC.

This clonotype turned up a few times. This chain uses TRBV6-2 or TRBV6-3 with TRBJ2-2, with 9 bases identical to TRBD2. Germline V lookup: CDR1 MNHEY, CDR2 SVGEGT. The V segment lost 8 bases and the J segment 5 bases; nucleotides outside the gene matches: 9. The CDR3 is made up of 15 amino acids. CDR3 protein: CASRSSGVWTGELFF. In DNA form, the CDR3 reads TGTGCCAGCCGGTCTAGCGGGGTTTGGACCGGGGAGCTGTTTTTT.

This chain connects TRBV7-2 to TRBJ2-2, with 7 nucleotides matching TRBD1. The CDR3 has 16 residues. The ends lost 4 bases at V and 1 base at J; junction bases unmatched: 6. In germline, CDR1 is SGHTA, CDR2 FQGNSA. The CDR3 region has the DNA TGTGCCAGCAGCTCAGGACAGGCGGGGAACACCGGGGAGCTGTTTTTT. Protein sequence: CASSSGQAGNTGELFF.

The J gene is TRBJ2-3, the V gene TRBV11-3, with no clear D. The CDR3 spans 14 residues. Germline CDR1 reads SGHNT; CDR2 reads YENEEA. Trimming cost V 4 bases and J 0 bases, with 8 bases left between them. The CDR3 sequence is CASSSFGSTDTQYF. As DNA, the CDR3 is TGTGCCAGCAGCTCATTTGGTAGCACAGATACGCAGTATTTT. Supplemented by reference TRBV11-3 and TRBJ2-3, the full variable domain reads EAGVVQSPRYKIIEKKQPVAFWCNPISGHNTLYWYLQNLGQGPELLIRYENEEAVDDSQLPKDRFSAERLKGVDSTLKIQPAELGDSAVYLCASSSFGSTDTQYFGPGTRLTVL.

The V call is TRBV5-6, the J call TRBJ2-1; TRBD2 matches at 10 bases. J lost 2 bases, V lost 4 bases, and 3 bases had no gene match. Germline V gene data show CDR1 as SGHDT and CDR2 as YYEEEE. The CDR3 spans 15 residues. The CDR3: CASSGGTSAYNEQFF. The CDR3 DNA sequence: TGTGCCAGCAGCGGCGGGACTAGCGCCTACAATGAGCAGTTCTTC.

The chain carries TRBV10-3 and TRBJ2-1; 8 bases align to TRBD2. Germline V lookup: CDR1 ENHRY, CDR2 SYGVKD. V lost 3 bases, J lost 0 bases, and 7 bases stayed unmatched. The CDR3 is made up of 17 amino acids. CDR3 region: CAISDLTSGSSYNEQFF. The CDR3 coding sequence is TGTGCCATCAGTGATTTAACTAGCGGCAGCTCCTACAATGAGCAGTTCTTC.